This TCR beta chain was recovered during a study of blood T cell repertoires in COVID-19 (dated by TCRdb to about 2020). At the level of the whole study: The collaborator samples originated in the United States, Italy and Spain and spanned the acute and convalescent phases of COVID-19. The repertoires were released in a freely available public database meant as a resource for research on the immune response to SARS-CoV-2. The dataset comprised deeply sampled blood TCRbeta repertoires from subjects exposed to, actively infected with, or recovered from COVID-19. Where HLA class I and class II types were available, the types were taken from metadata supplied by the sample provider, not from assay-based typing. Nearly every sample came with metadata listing a de-identified subject ID, COVID-19 status, age in years and sex. Samples came from the ongoing ImmuneRACE study (first 160 participants) plus 1,254 subjects from 6 global collaborators. The prospective study material was composed of cDNA or gDNA derived from T cells, B-cell-depleted T cells, or PBMCs. Study-level results and caveats: Clinical and demographic metadata were provided uncurated, with the amount varying by source and participant.

Worth noting for this clone: Its antigen remains undetermined. No base quality information exists; no much larger clone differs at one position.

TCRbeta CDR3 regions were amplified from genomic DNA by means of the immunoSEQ Assay, a bias-controlled multiplex PCR. Turning to the authors' computational methods: Within the assay, amplification of reference gene primers was used to estimate how many nucleated cells each sample contained. To quantify the absolute abundance of each unique TCRbeta CDR3 rearrangement, sequence reads were collapsed and filtered. For each sample, productive Simpson clonality was calculated as the square root of Simpson's diversity index over productive rearrangements. Imported from immuneACCESS, the table was reduced by TCRdb to in-frame sequences with V and J called. These copies leave out some clones; in studies compared against another copy, an unresolved V gene accounts for under half, and the cause of the remainder is not known. V, J and clone size are taken as reported in that table, and D and trimming were inferred from the DNA itself. In all, the sample holds 200,000 to 250,000 clones, and 80% of those were seen once. Around 13% of the sample belongs to the ten largest clones.

Counted from cysteine to phenylalanine, this CDR3 has 18 amino acids. The CDR3 DNA has 54 bases and is translated from base 1. In the germline V gene, CDR1 corresponds to SGHRS and CDR2 to YFSETQ. V lost 2 bases and J lost 2 bases, and the count of bases not matched to a germline gene is 12. Whole blood was collected in K2EDTA tubes by collaborating institutions according to the institutions' own protocols. For TCRbeta analysis, collaborators shipped samples as frozen whole blood, isolated PBMCs, or DNA extracted from either of those sample types. The receptor chain draws on TRBV5-1 and TRBJ2-7; TRBD2 aligns with 11 central bases. The clonotype was recovered from a human donor in a cohort sampled during active COVID-19. The specimen sequenced was peripheral blood. The CDR3 reads as follows: CASSFGQPGLAVTYEQYF. The sequenced DNA is TGCGCCAGCAGCTTTGGGCAGCCGGGACTAGCGGTAACCTACGAGCAGTACTTC.